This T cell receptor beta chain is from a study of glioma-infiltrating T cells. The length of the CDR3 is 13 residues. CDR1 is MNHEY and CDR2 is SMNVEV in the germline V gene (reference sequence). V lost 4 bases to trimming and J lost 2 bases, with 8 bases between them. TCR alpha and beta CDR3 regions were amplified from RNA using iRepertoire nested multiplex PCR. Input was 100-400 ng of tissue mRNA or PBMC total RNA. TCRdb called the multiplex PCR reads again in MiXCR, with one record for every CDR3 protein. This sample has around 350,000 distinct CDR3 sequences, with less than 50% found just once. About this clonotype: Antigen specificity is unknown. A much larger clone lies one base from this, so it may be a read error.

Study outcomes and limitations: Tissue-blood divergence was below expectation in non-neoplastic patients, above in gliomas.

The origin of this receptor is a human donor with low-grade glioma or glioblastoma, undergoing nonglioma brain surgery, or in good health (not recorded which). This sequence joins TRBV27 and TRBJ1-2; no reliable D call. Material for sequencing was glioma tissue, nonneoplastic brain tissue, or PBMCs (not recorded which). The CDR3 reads CASSSAANYGYTF. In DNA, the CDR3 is TGTGCCAGCAGTTCGGCGGCGAACTATGGCTACACCTTC.